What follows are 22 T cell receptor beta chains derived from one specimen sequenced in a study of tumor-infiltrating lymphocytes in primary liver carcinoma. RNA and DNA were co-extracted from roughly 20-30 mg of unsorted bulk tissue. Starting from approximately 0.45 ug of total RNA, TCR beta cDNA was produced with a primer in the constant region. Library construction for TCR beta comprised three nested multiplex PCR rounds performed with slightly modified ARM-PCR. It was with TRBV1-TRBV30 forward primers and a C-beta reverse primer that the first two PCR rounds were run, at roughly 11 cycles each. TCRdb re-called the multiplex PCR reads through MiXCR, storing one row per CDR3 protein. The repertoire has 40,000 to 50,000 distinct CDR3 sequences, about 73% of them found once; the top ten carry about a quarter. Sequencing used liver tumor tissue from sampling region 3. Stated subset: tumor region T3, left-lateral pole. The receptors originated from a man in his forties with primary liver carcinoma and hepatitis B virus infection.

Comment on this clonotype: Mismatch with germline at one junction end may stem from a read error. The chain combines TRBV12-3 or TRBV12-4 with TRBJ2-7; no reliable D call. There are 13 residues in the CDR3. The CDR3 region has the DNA TGTGACAGCAGACTGGTACAATCCTACGAGCACTACTTC. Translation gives CDSRLVQSYEHYF.

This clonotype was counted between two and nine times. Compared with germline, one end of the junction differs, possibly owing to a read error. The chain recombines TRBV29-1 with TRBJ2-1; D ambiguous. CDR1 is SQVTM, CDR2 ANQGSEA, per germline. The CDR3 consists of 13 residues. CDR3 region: CSFEATIGNEQFF. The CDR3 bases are TGCAGCTTTGAAGCGACCATTGGCAATGAGCAGTTCTTC.

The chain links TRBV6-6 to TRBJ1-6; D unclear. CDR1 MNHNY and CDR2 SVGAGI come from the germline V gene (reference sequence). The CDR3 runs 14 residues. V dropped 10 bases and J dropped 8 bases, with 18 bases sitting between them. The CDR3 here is CAITYVGRDSPLHF. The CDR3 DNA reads TGTGCCATCACCTATGTGGGTCGAGATTCACCCCTCCACTTT.

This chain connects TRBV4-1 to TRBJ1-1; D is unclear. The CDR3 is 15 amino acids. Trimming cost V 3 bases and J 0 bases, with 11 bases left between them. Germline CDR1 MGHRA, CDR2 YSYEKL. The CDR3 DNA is TGCGCCAGCAGCCACTGCCAGAGATTGAACACTGAAGCTTTCTTT. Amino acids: CASSHCQRLNTEAFF.

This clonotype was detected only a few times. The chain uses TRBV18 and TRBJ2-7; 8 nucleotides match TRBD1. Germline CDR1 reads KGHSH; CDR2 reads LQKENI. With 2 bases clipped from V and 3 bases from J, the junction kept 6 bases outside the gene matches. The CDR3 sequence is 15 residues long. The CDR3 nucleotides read TGTGCCAGCTCACCAATGTCGACAGGGGACTACGAGCAGTACTTC. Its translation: CASSPMSTGDYEQYF.

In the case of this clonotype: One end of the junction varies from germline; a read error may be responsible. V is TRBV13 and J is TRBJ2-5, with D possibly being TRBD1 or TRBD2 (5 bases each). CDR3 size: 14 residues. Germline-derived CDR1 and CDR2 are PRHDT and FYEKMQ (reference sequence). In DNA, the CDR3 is TGTTCCAGCAGCACCGGGACCCTGGGAGAGACCCAGTACTTC. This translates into CSSSTGTLGETQYF.

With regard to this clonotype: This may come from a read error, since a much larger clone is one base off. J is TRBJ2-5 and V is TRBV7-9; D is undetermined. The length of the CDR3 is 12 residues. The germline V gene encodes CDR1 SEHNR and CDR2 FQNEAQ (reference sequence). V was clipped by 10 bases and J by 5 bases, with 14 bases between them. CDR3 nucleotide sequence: TGTGCCACCTACCTGGGGTTGGAGACCCAGTACTTC. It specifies CATYLGLETQYF.

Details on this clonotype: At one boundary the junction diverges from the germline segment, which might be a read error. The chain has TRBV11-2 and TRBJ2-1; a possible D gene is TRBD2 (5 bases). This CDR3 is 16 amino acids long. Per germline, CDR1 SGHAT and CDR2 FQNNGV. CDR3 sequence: CASSLRPSGRIYDQFF. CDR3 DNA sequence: TGTGCCAGCAGCTTGCGCCCCAGCGGAAGGATCTATGACCAGTTCTTC.

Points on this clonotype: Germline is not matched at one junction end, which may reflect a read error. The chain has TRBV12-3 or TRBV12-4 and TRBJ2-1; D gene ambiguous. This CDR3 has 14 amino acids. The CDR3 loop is CVSSWVVGYNEQFF. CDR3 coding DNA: TGTGTCAGCAGTTGGGTAGTGGGCTACAATGAGCAGTTCTTC.

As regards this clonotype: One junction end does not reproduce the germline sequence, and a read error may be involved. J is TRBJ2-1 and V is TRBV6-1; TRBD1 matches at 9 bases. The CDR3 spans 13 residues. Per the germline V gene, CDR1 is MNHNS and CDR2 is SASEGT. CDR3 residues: CASGQGTYSEQSF. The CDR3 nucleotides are TGTGCCAGCGGACAGGGGACCTACAGTGAGCAGTCCTTC.

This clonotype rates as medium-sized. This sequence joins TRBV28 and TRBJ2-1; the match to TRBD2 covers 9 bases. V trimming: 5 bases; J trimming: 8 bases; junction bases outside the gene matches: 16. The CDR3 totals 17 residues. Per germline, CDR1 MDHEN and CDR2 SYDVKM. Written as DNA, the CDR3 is TGTGCCAGCAGTCTACATTATGGACTAGCGAGGGTAGATGAGCAGTTCTTC. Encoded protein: CASSLHYGLARVDEQFF.

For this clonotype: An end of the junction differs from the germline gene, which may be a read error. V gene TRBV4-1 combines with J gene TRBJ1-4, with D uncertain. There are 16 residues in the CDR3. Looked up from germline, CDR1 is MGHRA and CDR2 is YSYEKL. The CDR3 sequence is CASSQVPGQTNEKLFF. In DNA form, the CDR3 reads TGCGCCAGCAGTCAAGTCCCCGGGCAAACTAATGAAAAACTGTTTTTT.

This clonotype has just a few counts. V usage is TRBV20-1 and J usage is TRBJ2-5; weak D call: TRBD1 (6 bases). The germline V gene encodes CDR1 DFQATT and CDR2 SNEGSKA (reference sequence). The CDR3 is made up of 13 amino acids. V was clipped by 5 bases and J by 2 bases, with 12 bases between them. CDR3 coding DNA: TGCAGTGCTCCTTCGACAGGTCAAGAGACCCAGTACTTC. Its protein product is CSAPSTGQETQYF.

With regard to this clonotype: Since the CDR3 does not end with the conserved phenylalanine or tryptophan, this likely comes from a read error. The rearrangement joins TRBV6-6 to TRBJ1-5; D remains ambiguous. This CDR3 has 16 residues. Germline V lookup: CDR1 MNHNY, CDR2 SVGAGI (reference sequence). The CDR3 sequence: CTSSYRVEYSNQPQHY. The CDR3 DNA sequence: TGTACCAGCAGTTATCGAGTAGAGTATAGCAATCAGCCCCAGCATTAT.

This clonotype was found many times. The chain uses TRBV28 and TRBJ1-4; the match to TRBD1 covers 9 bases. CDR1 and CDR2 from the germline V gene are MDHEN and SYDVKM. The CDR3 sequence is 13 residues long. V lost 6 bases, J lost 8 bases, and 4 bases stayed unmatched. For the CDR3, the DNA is TGTGCCAGCAGGGGACAGGGCGGGGAAAAACTGTTTTTT. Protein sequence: CASRGQGGEKLFF.

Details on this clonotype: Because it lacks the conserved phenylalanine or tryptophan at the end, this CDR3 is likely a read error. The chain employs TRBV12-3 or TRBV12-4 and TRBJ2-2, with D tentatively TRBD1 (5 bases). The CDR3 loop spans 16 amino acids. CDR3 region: CASSLARVVKAGELFS. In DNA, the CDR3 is TGTGCCAGCAGCTTAGCCAGGGTAGTTAAGGCCGGGGAGCTGTTTTCT.

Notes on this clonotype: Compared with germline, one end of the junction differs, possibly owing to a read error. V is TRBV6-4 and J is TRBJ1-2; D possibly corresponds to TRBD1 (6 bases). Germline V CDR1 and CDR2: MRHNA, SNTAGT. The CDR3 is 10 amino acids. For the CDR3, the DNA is TGTGCCAGCAGTGAGACAGGCTACATCTTC. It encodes CASSETGYIF.

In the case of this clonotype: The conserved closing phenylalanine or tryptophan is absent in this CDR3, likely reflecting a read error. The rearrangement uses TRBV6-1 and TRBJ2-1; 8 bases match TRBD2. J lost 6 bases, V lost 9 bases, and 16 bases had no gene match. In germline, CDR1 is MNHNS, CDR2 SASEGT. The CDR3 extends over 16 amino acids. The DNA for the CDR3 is TGTGCCAGTAGCGATAGCCCGGGAGGGGTAACCAATGAGCAGTTCCTC. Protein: CASSDSPGGVTNEQFL.

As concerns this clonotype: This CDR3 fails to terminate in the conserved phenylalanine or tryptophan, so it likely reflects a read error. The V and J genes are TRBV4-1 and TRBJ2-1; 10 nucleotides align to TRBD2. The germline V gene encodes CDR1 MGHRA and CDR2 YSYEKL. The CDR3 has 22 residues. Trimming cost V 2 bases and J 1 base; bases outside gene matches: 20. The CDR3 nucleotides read TGCGCCAGCAGCCAACCAGGGGGAAAAAAGCGGGAGGGCTTAAGTTCCTACAATGAGCAGTTCTCT. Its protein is CASSQPGGKKREGLSSYNEQFS.

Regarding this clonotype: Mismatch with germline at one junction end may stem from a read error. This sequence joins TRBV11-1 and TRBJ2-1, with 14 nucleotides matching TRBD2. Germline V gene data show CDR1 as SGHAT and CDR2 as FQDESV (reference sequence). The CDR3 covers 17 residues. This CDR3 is CASSQGLAGEVDNEQFF. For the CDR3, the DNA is TGTGCAAGCAGCCAGGGACTAGCGGGAGAAGTTGACAATGAGCAATTCTTC.

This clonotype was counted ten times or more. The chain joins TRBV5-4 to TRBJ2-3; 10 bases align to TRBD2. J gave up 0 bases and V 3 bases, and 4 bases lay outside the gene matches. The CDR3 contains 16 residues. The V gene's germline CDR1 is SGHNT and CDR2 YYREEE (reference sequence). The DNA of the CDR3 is TGTGCCAGCAGCTCGCGGACTAGCGGTAGCACAGATACGCAGTATTTT. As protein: CASSSRTSGSTDTQYF.

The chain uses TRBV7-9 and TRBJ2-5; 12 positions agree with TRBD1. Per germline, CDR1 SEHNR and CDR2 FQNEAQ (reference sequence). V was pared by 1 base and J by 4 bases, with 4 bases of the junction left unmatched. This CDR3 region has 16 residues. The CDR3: CASSLGDRGLRETQYF. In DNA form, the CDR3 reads TGTGCCAGCAGCTTAGGGGACAGGGGGCTACGAGAGACCCAGTACTTC.